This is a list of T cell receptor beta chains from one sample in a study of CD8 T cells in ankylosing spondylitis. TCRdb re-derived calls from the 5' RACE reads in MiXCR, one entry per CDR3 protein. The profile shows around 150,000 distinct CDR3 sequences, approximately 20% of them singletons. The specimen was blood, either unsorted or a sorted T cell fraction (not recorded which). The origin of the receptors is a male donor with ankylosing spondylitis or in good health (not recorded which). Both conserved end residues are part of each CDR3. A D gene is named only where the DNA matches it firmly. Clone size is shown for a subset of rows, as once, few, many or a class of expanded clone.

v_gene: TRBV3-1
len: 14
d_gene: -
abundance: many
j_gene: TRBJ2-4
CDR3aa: CASSQDSRGDIQYF
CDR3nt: TGTGCCAGCAGCCAAGATAGCAGGGGAGACATTCAGTACTTC

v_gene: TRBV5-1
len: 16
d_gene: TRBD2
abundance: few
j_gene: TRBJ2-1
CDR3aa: CASSRTSGSSYNEQFF
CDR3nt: TGCGCCAGCAGTCGGACTAGCGGGAGCTCCTACAATGAGCAGTTCTTC

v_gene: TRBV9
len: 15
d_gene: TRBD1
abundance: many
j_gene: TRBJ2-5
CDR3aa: CASSVTTGATETQYF
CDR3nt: TGTGCCAGCAGCGTAACGACAGGGGCTACCGAGACCCAGTACTTC

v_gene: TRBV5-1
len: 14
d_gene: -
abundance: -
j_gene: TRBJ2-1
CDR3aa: CASSRQAEPNEQFF
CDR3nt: TGCGCCAGCAGCCGTCAAGCGGAGCCCAATGAGCAGTTCTTC

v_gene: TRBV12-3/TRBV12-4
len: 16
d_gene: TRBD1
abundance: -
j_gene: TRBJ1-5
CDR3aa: CASSLLGDRGRQPQHF
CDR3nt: TGTGCCAGCAGCCTCCTTGGGGACAGGGGTCGTCAGCCCCAGCATTTT

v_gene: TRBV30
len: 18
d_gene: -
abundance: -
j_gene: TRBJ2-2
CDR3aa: CAWSDGWKGPSATGELFF
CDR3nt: TGTGCCTGGAGTGACGGATGGAAGGGACCGAGCGCTACCGGGGAGCTGTTTTTT

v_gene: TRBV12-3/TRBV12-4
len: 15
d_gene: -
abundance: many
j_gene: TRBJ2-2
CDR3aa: CASSLAGGGTGELFF
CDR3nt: TGTGCCAGCAGTTTAGCAGGGGGAGGCACCGGGGAGCTGTTTTTT

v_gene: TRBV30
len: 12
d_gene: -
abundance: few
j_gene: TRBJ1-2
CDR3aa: CASGDRNYGYTF
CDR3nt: TGTGCCTCGGGGGACCGTAACTATGGCTACACCTTC

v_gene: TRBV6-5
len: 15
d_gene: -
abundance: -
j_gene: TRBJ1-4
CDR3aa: CASSYGGTANEKLFF
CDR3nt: TGTGCCAGCAGTTACGGCGGGACGGCTAATGAAAAACTGTTTTTT

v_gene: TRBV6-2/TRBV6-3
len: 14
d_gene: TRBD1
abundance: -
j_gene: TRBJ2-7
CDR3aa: CASSKGQGEYEQYF
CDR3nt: TGTGCCAGCAGTAAGGGACAGGGAGAATACGAGCAGTACTTC

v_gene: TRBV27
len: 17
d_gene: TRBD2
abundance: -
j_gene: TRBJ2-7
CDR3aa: CASSATTSGRSPYEQYF
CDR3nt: TGTGCCAGCAGTGCGACGACTAGCGGGAGGTCCCCCTACGAGCAGTACTTC

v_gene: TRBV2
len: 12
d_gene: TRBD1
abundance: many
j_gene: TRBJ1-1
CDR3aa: CASRTQQGRAFF
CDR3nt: TGTGCCAGCAGGACTCAACAGGGGAGAGCTTTCTTT

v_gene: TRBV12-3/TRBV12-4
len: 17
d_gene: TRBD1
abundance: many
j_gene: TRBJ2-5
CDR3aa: CASSLHGAQGAGETQYF
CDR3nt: TGTGCCAGCAGTTTACATGGGGCCCAGGGGGCGGGGGAGACCCAGTACTTC